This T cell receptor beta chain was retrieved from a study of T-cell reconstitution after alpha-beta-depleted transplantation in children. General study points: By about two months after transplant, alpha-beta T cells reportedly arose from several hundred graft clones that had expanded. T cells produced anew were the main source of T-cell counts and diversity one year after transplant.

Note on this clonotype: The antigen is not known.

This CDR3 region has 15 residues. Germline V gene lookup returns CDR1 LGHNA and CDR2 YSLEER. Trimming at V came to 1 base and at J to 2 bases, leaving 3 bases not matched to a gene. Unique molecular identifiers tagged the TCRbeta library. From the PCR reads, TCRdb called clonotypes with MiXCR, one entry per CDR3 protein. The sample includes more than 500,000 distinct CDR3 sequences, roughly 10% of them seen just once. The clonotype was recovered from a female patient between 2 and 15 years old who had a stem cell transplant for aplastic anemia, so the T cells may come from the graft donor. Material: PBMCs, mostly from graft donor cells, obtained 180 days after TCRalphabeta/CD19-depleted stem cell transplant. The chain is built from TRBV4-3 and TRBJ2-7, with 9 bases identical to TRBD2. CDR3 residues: CASSQGSGRPYEQYF. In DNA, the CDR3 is TGCGCCAGCAGCCAAGGTAGCGGGAGACCCTACGAGCAGTACTTC.